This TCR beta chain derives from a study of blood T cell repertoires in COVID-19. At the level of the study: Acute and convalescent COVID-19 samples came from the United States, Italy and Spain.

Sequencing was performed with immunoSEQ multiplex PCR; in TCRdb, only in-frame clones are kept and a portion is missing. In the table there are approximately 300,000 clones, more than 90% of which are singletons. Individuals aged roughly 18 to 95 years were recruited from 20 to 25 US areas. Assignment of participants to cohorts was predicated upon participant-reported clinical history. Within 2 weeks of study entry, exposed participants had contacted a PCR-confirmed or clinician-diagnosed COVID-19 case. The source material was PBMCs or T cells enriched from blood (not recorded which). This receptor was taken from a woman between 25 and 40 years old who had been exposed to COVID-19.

The CDR3 DNA reads as TGTGCCACAACGGGGACAGTCTATGGCTACACCTTC. Its translation is CATTGTVYGYTF. The chain combines TRBV5-4 with TRBJ1-2; 7 bases line up with TRBD1. With 9 bases clipped from V and 4 bases from J, the junction kept 6 bases outside the gene matches. This CDR3 spans 12 amino acids. CDR1 and CDR2 from the germline V gene are SGHNT and YYREEE (reference sequence).